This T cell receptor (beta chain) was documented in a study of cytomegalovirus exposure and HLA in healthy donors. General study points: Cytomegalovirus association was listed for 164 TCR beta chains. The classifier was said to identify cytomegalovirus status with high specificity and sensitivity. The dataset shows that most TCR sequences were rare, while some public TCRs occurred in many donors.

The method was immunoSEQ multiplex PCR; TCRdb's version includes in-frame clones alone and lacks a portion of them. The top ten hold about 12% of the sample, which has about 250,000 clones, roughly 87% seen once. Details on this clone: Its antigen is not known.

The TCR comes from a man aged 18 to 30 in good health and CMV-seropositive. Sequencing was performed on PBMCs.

CDR3 coding DNA: TGTGCCAGCAGCTTAGGAGGGGGGAACTACGAGCAGTACTTC. Translated: CASSLGGGNYEQYF. The chain is built from TRBV11-3 and TRBJ2-7; D assignment may be TRBD1 or TRBD2 (6 bases each). CDR3 length: 14 residues. Trimming took 1 base from V and 3 from J, leaving 10 bases between them. Germline CDR1 and CDR2: SGHNT and YENEEA.